The clone carrying this TCR beta chain has just one count. As yet, its antigen is unknown. 60 Vbeta and 13 Jbeta primers were used in PCR. The method was immunoSEQ multiplex PCR; TCRdb's version includes in-frame clones alone and lacks a portion of them. This sample yields around 94,000 clones, of which approximately 77% are seen a single time; 9.6% belongs to the top ten. The data originate from a study of cytomegalovirus exposure and HLA in healthy donors. Study results and caveats: Highest at DRB1 and lowest at HLA-C, TCR association rates differed among HLA loci in a later analysis. Later analysis associated a missense DCLRE1C variant with TCR beta V- and J-gene trimming.

V lost 3 bases to trimming and J lost 5 bases, with 17 bases between them. The CDR3 is made up of 15 amino acids. Germline assignment: CDR1 SGHKS and CDR2 YYEKEE (reference sequence). This clonotype was sampled from a male donor in good health and CMV-seropositive. The material sequenced was PBMCs. The genes are TRBV5-5 and TRBJ1-1; no reliable D call. The CDR3: CASSYGSFVGTEAFF. The CDR3 nucleotides read TGTGCCAGCAGCTATGGATCGTTCGTCGGGACTGAAGCTTTCTTT.